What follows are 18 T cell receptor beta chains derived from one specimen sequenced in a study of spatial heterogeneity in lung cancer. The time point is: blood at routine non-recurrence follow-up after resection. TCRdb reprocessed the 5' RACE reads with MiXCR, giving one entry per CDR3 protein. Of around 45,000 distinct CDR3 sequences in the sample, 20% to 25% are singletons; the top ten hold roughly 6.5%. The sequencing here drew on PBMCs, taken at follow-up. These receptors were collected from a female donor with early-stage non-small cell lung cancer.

The CDR3 spells CASSYPEGEQFF. The CDR3 region has the DNA TGTGCCAGCAGTTACCCCGAGGGGGAGCAGTTCTTC. The chain combines TRBV6-6 with TRBJ2-1; D is perhaps TRBD1 or TRBD2 (5 bases each). V lost 2 bases and J lost 10, with 9 bases in between. The V gene's germline CDR1 is MNHNY and CDR2 SVGAGI (reference sequence). This CDR3 is built from 12 residues.

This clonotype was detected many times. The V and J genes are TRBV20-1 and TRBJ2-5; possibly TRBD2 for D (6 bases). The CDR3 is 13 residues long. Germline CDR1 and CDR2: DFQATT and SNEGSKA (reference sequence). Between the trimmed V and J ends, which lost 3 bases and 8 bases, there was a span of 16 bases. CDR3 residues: CSASGSGRGTQYF. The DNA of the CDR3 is TGCAGTGCTAGCGGTAGCGGCCGGGGAACCCAGTACTTC.

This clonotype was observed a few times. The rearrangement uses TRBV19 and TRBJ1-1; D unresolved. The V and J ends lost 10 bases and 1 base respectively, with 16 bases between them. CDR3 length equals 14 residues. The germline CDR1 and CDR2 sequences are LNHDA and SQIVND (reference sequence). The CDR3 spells CATTRPGTNTEAFF. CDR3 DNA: TGTGCCACTACTCGCCCAGGAACGAACACTGAAGCTTTCTTT.

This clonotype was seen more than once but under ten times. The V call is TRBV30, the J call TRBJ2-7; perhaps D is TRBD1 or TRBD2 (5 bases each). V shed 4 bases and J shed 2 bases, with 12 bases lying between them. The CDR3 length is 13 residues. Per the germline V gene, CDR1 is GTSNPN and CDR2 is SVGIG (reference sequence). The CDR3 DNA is TGTGCCTGGACCCGGGACCCACCCTACGAGCAGTACTTC. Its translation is CAWTRDPPYEQYF. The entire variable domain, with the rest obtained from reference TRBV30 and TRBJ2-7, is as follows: SQTIHQWPATLVQPVGSPLSLECTVEGTSNPNLYWYRQAAGRGLQLLFYSVGIGQISSEVPQNLSASRPQDRQFILSSKKLLLSDSGFYLCAWTRDPPYEQYFGPGTRLTVT.

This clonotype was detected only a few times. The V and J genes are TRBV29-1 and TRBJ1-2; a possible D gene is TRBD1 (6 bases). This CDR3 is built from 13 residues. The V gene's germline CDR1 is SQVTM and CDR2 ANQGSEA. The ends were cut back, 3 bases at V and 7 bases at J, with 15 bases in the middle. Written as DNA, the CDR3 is TGCAGCGTTGAGGGTACAGGGCCGGCTGGCTACACCTTC. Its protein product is CSVEGTGPAGYTF.

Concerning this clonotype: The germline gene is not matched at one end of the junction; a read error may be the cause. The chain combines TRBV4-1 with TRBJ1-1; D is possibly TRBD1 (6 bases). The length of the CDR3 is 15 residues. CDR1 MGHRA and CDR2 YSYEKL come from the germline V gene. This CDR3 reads CASSQDLGGHWVSLF. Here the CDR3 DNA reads TGCGCCAGCAGCCAAGATCTGGGGGGGCACTGGGTCTCGCTCTTT.

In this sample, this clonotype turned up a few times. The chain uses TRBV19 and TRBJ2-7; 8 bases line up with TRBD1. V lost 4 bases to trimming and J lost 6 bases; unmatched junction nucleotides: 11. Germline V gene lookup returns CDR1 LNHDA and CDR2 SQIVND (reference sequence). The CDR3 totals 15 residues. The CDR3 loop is CASSTWTGNAGEQYF. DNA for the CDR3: TGTGCCAGTAGTACCTGGACAGGGAATGCTGGCGAGCAGTACTTC.

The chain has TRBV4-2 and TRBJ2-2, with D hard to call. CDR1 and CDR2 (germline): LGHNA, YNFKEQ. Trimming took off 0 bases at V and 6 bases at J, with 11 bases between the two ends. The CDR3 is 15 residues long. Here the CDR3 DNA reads TGTGCCAGCAGCCAAGATTTCACGGATCCCGGGGAGCTGTTTTTT. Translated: CASSQDFTDPGELFF.

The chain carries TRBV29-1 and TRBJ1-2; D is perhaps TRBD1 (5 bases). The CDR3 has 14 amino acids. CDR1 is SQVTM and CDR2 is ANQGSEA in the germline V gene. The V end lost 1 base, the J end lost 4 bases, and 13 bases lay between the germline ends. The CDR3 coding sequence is TGCAGCGTTGAAGCCCCGGGGGACCCCTATGGCTACACCTTC. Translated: CSVEAPGDPYGYTF.

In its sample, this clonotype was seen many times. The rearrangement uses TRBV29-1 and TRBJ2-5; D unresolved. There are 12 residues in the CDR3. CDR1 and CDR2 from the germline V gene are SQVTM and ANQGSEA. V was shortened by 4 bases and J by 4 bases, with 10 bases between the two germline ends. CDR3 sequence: CSVAVVGETQYF. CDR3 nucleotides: TGCAGCGTTGCCGTAGTAGGAGAGACCCAGTACTTC.

The CDR3 sequence is CASSLLGEQYF. The CDR3 DNA sequence: TGTGCCAGCAGTTTACTAGGCGAGCAGTACTTC. The rearrangement uses TRBV12-3 or TRBV12-4 and TRBJ2-7; D not certain. V was clipped by 2 bases and J by 6 bases, with 5 bases between them. This CDR3 comprises 11 residues.

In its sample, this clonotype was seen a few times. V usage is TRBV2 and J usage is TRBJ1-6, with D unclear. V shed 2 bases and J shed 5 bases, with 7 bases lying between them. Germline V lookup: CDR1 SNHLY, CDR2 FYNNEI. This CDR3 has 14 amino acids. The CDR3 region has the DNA TGTGCCAGCAGTGAAATTTCGAATAATTCACCCCTCCACTTT. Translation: CASSEISNNSPLHF.

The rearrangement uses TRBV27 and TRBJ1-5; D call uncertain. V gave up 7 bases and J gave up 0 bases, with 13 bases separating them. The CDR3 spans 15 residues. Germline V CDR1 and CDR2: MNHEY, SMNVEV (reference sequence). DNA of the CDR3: TGTGCCAGCAACATGGGAGCGTCTAGCAATCAGCCCCAGCATTTT. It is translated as CASNMGASSNQPQHF.

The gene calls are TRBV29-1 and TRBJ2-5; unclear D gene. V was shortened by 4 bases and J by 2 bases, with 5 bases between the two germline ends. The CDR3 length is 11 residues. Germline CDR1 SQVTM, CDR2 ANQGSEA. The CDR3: CSVVEQETQYF. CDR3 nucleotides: TGCAGCGTTGTGGAGCAAGAGACCCAGTACTTC.

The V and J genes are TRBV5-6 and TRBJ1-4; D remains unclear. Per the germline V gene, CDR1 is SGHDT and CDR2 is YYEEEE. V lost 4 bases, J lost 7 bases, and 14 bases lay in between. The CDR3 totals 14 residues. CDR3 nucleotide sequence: TGTGCCAGCAGCCCGGGAATGTTTGGTGAAAAACTGTTTTTT. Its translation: CASSPGMFGEKLFF. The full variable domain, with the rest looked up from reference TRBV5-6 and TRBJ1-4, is DAGVTQSPTHLIKTRGQQVTLRCSPKSGHDTVSWYQQALGQGPQFIFQYYEEEERQRGNFPDRFSGHQFPNYSSELNVNALLLGDSALYLCASSPGMFGEKLFFGSGTQLSVL.

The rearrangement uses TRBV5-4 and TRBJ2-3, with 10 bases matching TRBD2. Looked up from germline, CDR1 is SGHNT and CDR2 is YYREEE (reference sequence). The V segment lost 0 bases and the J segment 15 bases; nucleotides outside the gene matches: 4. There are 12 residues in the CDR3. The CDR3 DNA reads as TGTGCCAGCAGCTTGGTGAGCGGGAGGGTCTATTTT. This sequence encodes CASSLVSGRVYF.

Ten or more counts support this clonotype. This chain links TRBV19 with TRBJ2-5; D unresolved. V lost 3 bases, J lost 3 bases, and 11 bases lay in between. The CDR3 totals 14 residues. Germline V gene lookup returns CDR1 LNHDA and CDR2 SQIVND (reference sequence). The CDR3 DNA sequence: TGTGCCAGTAGTATGTTCGCGGCTAAAGAGACCCAGTACTTC. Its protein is CASSMFAAKETQYF.

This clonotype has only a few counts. The CDR3 DNA reads as TGCAGCGTGACCGGTGGCAGCGAACCGGAGACCCAGTACTTC. It translates to CSVTGGSEPETQYF. The chain couples TRBV29-1 to TRBJ2-5, with D unclear. Per germline, CDR1 SQVTM and CDR2 ANQGSEA. V lost 6 bases and J 5 bases, leaving 19 bases between the germline ends. The CDR3 sequence is 14 residues long.